The source of this T cell receptor beta chain is a study of identical twins. The study, taken as a whole, reports: Monozygotic twin pairs showed more out-of-frame TCR alpha sharing than models estimated. Excess sharing between twins was weaker in beta out-of-frame sequences.

In TCRdb, the 5' RACE reads were re-called with MiXCR into one record per CDR3 protein. The sample includes about 720,000 distinct CDR3 sequences, 8.5% to 9.5% seen only once; the top ten take approximately 0.89%. Germline V gene lookup returns CDR1 LGHNA and CDR2 YSLEER. V lost 3 bases, J lost 0 bases, and 9 bases lay in between. CDR3 length: 14 amino acids. With regard to this clonotype: Antigen unknown.

Another study also made use of these data, one on yellow fever vaccine responses in identical twins.

The rearrangement links TRBV4-3 to TRBJ2-7; either TRBD1 or TRBD2 may supply D (5 bases each). This receptor was identified in a woman between 18 and 29 years old in good health. The sequencing sample was made of PBMCs. The CDR3 spells CASSHGDRSYEQYF. The CDR3 DNA is TGCGCCAGCAGCCACGGGGACCGCTCCTACGAGCAGTACTTC.